This T cell receptor beta chain was recorded in a study of cytomegalovirus exposure and HLA in healthy donors (dated 2017 in TCRdb). Regarding the complete study: An earlier analysis of several hundred of the donors reported 250 to 300 Gb of sequence data and 100 million to 130 million unique TCR beta sequences from about 200 million T cells. Alongside the repertoire data, information on donor age, sex, ethnicity and CMV serostatus was compiled. Every repertoire in the discovery cohort had been generated on one and the same sequencing platform. A later genetic analysis used genome-wide SNP genotypes for about 65% of the roughly 670 donors, treating that subset as a discovery cohort. The number of donors typed differed by locus, with roughly 629-640 for A, B, C, DRB1 and DQB1, roughly 550 for DQA1, 606 for DPA1, and approximately 470 for DPB1. About 5 DR-DQ haplotypes were handled as single units for association and clustering, since linkage in the cohort was strong. A later analysis re-analyzed previously published TCR beta repertoires from 550 to 700 donors and added high-resolution HLA genotyping to study TCR occurrence patterns. Among 300 to 450 genotyped donors of the cohort, an average of roughly 240,000 unique TCR beta nucleotide sequences were sequenced per donor, 15% to 20% of them non-productive. Class I and class II HLA loci were covered by the typing at four-digit resolution. An earlier analysis of around 540 of the donors applied high-throughput TCR beta sequencing to assess whether each TCR beta V gene segment acted as functional or pseudogenic. The genetic ancestry cluster associated with self-reported Caucasian donors included approximately 85% of the roughly 380 genotyped donors. Along with the approximately 620-subject first cohort, a separate validation cohort of over a hundred different subjects was used. The study profiled the T cell repertoires of hundreds of subjects by immunosequencing and related them to cytomegalovirus serostatus. To predict cytomegalovirus infection status, the study combined high-throughput TCR immunosequencing, statistical association of individual TCRs with disease status, and machine learning. An early release covering some 640 HLA-typed donors comprised around 300 gigabases of sequencing data and around 80 million unique TCR sequences. The study aimed to test whether cataloging public T cell receptors could reveal signatures of past pathogen exposure. Rather than using new phenotypic data, the later analysis identified candidate immune exposures from TCR beta sequences and from how often those sequences occurred across donors. Beyond this particular receptor, the publication reports: According to the authors, the approach could potentially be generalized to other disease states and immunological phenotypes. Some IMGT-functional V segments, including TRBV6-2 and TRBV6-3, could not be distinguished by the 87-base-pair reads and were therefore excluded. In a later analysis, HLA-associated TCR beta chains showed more clonal expansion and lower generation probabilities than non-associated chains that were equally common. In a later analysis, TCR association rates were found to vary across HLA loci, with the most associated TCRs seen for DRB1 alleles and the fewest for HLA-C alleles. A further reported finding was that TCR beta sequences accurately predicted the HLA-A and HLA-B alleles for most subjects in the first cohort. When HLA alleles, especially DR and DQ, strongly co-occurred, TCR associations were difficult to assign to individual alleles. According to a later analysis, most CMV-associated TCR beta chains appeared to be HLA-restricted, and the HLA associations seemed to be driven largely by CMV exposure. Correlated functional status among segregating V segments might reflect linkage disequilibrium, but an unknown experimental factor could not be ruled out. Because HLA typing was missing for some donors at each locus, association tests included only the typed subset. A later analysis associated 17,000 or so TCR beta sequences with specific HLA alleles at a false discovery rate of 0.05. Broadly in line with IMGT annotations, most TCR beta V segments showed up in productive rearrangements about 90% or about 30% of the time in an earlier analysis of 587 of the donors. Several of the top co-occurrence clusters appeared to be linked to parvovirus B19, influenza, CMV and Epstein-Barr virus, according to a later analysis. Most TCR sequences were seen in very few donors, while some public TCRs were found in many individuals. The study listed 150 to 200 TCR beta chains as associated with cytomegalovirus. The classifier was reported to diagnose cytomegalovirus status with high specificity and sensitivity in both the original and validation cohorts. A cluster of highly shared sequence variants was judged likely to represent a technical artifact of the sequencing pipeline. The only immune exposure information available for the cohort was CMV serostatus. V-gene and J-gene trimming of TCR beta chains was associated with a missense DCLRE1C variant in a later genetic analysis, and the association was replicated in an independent cohort. About 17 rarely observed V segments, including chromosome 9 orphons, were excluded from the earlier analysis of about 610 of the donors because counts were too low. Three of the identified cytomegalovirus-associated TCR beta chains were confirmed in vitro to be specific for cytomegalovirus antigens. In a later genetic analysis, fewer N-insertions in productive TCRs were reported among donors in an Asian-associated ancestry cluster than the 666-donor mean. This cohort had only TCR beta chains sequenced, and the lack of alpha or paired-chain data limited which features could be detected. Presence/absence analyses assumed roughly uniform sequencing depth across donors, an assumption that may not hold.

On this clone itself: Its antigen is not yet known. Per-base qualities were not stored, and no clone one base away is much larger.

Clipping removes 7 bases from V and 2 bases from J, with 5 as the unmatched junction base count. The germline V gene provides CDR1 SNHLY and CDR2 FYNNEI. The CDR3 runs 14 amino acids, cysteine and phenylalanine included. Just the 42-base CDR3 DNA is kept, in frame starting at base 1. Library generation was performed with the immunoSEQ multiplex PCR assay. For the multiplex PCR, a mixture combining 60 forward primers for TCR Vbeta segments and 13 reverse primers for TCR Jbeta segments was used. A multiplex PCR assay on genomic DNA amplified the CDR3 region of rearranged TCR beta genes. The Illumina HiSeq System was used to sequence the amplified TCR beta libraries as 87-base-pair reads. In the source study's methods: A later analysis counted about 80 million unique TCR beta chains across the 666 repertoires, and around 9.9 million of these chains were shared by at least two donors. Raw reads were error-corrected and collapsed into unique sequences by a nearest-neighbor algorithm in which closely related sequences were merged to remove PCR and sequencing errors. CDR3 sequences were aligned to IMGT reference sequences to assign V, D and J gene segments. For a sequence to be retained, a match of at least six nucleotides was required to both a V gene segment and a J gene segment. A rearrangement counted as productive if the CDR3 had no stop codons and remained in frame with V and J, and every other rearrangement counted as non-productive. Following IMGT convention, CDR3 was defined as the stretch from the second conserved V-encoded cysteine up to the conserved J-encoded phenylalanine. The earlier analysis of about 590 of the donors excluded sequences that lacked an unambiguous match to a single V gene segment. In an earlier analysis of 587 of the donors, V segments were called functional above 56.7% productive rearrangements and were called segregating when the between-donor standard deviation exceeded 5%. A statistical classification framework was built for diagnosing cytomegalovirus status from the catalog of TCR beta chain sequences. In a later analysis, V and J genes were assigned by comparing TCR nucleotide sequences against IMGT/GENE-DB human TR gene sequences. A later analysis assigned CDR3 sequences and most-parsimonious VDJ recombination scenarios with the TCRdist pipeline. In a later analysis, each TCR beta chain was defined by its CDR3 amino acid sequence together with its V-gene family, and reads lacking a unique V-gene family were excluded. A later analysis removed several hundred highly shared, low-generation-probability nucleotide sequences to deal with suspected cross-contamination and a sequencing artifact. A later analysis calculated a clonal expansion index for each public chain from normalized within-repertoire ranks of inferred template counts. In a later analysis, generation probabilities were computed using a VDJ recombination model fitted to out-of-frame rearrangements, and the results were checked against IGoR. In a later analysis, hypergeometric tests were used to score TCR-TCR, TCR-HLA and TCR-CMV co-occurrence, with a repertoire-size bias correction applied to TCR pairs. A later analysis estimated false discovery rates by permuting HLA or CMV assignments 20 times. In a later analysis, co-occurring TCRs were grouped using DBSCAN, and TCRdist sequence similarity was added for clustering within HLA-allele-positive subsets. Repertoires with fewer than 30,000 or more than 120,000 public chains, plus five repertoires with anomalous nucleotide sharing, were excluded from co-occurrence clustering. This is the immuneACCESS table as TCRdb keeps it, with only in-frame sequences that have V and J called. A part of the clones is gone; compared with another copy, unresolved V genes explain less than half, and the rest is unexplained. V, J and clone size derive from that table, while D and trimming were established from the DNA sequence. The sample has around 130,000 clones on record, approximately 82% of them singletons. The ten largest clones add up to less than 3.5% of the sample.

The cohort consisted of 600 to 750 healthy bone marrow donors. Cohort members were all nominally healthy when sampled, although unrecorded immune exposures were likely present. The donor tested CMV seronegative and was one of the 352 seronegative cohort members. A peripheral blood sample was collected from each donor, and TCR beta sequencing was performed on peripheral blood mononuclear cells. The Qiagen DNeasy Blood Extraction Kit was used to extract genomic DNA from the blood cell samples. The sequenced sample was PBMCs. This receptor was taken from a man aged 50 to 59 in good health and CMV-seronegative. The chain links TRBV2 with TRBJ1-1; TRBD1 fits 9 bases in the junction. The CDR3 region: CASNSGQGNTEAFF. In nucleotides, the sequence is TGTGCCAGCAATTCGGGACAGGGTAACACTGAAGCTTTCTTT.